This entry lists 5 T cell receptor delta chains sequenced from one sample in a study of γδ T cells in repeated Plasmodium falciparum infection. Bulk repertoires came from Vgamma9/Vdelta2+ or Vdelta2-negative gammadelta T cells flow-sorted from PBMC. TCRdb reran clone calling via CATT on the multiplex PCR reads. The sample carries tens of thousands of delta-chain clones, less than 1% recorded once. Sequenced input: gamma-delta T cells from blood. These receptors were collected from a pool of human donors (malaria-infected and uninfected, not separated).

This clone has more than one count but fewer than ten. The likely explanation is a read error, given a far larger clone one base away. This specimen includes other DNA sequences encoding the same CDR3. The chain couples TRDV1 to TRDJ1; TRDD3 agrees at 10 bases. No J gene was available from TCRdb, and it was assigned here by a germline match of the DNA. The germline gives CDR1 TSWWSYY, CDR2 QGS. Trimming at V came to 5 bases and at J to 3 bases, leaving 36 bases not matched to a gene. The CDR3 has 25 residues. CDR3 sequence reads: CALGPYPSIPTPEQRGIRGPDKLIF. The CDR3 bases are TGTGCTCTTGGGCCTTACCCCTCTATTCCCACTCCGGAGCAAAGGGGGATACGGGGGCCCGATAAACTCATCTTT.

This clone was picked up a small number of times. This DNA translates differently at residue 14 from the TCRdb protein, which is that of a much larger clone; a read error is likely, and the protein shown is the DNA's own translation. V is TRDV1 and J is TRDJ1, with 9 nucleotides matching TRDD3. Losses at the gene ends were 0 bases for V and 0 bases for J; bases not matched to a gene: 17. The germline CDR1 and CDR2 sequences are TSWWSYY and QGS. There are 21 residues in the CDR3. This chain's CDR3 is CALGELVARWGIDGYTDKLIF. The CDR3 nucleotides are TGTGCTCTTGGGGAACTAGTTGCAAGGTGGGGGATAGATGGGTACACCGATAAACTCATCTTT.

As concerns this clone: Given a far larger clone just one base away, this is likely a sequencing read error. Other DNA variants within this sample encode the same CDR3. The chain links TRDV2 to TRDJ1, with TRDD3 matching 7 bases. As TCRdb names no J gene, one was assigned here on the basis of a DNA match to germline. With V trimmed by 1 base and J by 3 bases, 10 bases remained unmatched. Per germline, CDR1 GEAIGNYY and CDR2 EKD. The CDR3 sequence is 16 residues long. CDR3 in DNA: TGTGCCTGTGACACTCTGGGGGCCCGAGGGGCCGATAAACTCATCTTT. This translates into CACDTLGARGADKLIF.

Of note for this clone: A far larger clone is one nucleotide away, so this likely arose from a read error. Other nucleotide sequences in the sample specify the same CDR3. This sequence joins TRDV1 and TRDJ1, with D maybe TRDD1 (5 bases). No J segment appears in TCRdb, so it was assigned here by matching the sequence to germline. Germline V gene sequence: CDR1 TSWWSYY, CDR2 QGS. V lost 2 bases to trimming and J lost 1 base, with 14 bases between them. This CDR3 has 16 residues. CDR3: CALGEEEISLTDKLIF. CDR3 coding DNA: TGTGCTCTTGGGGAAGAAGAAATCTCTCTCACCGATAAACTCATCTTT.

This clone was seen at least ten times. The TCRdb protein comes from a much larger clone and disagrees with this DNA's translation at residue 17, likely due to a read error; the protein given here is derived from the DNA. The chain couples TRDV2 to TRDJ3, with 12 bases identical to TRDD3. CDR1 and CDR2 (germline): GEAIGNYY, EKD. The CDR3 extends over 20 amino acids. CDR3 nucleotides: TGTGCCTGTGACACCCGGCTGGGGGATACGAGGCCCTGGGACACCCGAAAGATGTTTTTC. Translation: CACDTRLGDTRPWDTRKMFF.